This is a list of T cell receptor beta chains from one sample in a study. From the RT-PCR reads, TCRdb called clonotypes with MiXCR, one entry per CDR3 protein. The sample lists fewer than 800,000 distinct CDR3 sequences; approximately 15% were seen once. The sample taken for sequencing was memory CD4+ T cells from blood. The receptors were gathered from a female donor in good health, serving as a healthy control. Each CDR3 is given with its conserved first and last residue. Fields, in order: clone size, J gene, D gene, V gene, CDR3 protein, CDR3 DNA. D genes are given only for firm matches. Size tells how often a clone was seen (once, few, many) or the class of an expanded clone, and some rows leave it out.

abundance: .; j_gene: TRBJ2-5; d_gene: .; v_gene: TRBV24-1; CDR3aa: CATSDSQAGVIGTQYF; CDR3nt: TGTGCCACCAGTGATTCCCAAGCCGGGGTGATAGGGACCCAGTACTTC
abundance: few; j_gene: TRBJ2-3; d_gene: .; v_gene: TRBV11-2; CDR3aa: CASSPPGHRTDTQYF; CDR3nt: TGTGCCAGCAGCCCCCCGGGACACCGCACAGATACGCAGTATTTT
abundance: .; j_gene: TRBJ1-2; d_gene: TRBD1; v_gene: TRBV20-1; CDR3aa: CSARGRGLDGYTF; CDR3nt: TGCAGTGCTAGGGGCAGGGGGCTGGATGGCTACACCTTC
abundance: .; j_gene: TRBJ2-7; d_gene: TRBD2; v_gene: TRBV7-2; CDR3aa: CATYIAGGFYEQYF; CDR3nt: TGTGCCACCTACATAGCGGGAGGATTCTACGAGCAGTACTTC
abundance: many; j_gene: TRBJ1-6; d_gene: .; v_gene: TRBV7-6; CDR3aa: CASSLSTPGNSPLHF; CDR3nt: TGTGCCAGCAGCTTATCTACTCCAGGAAATTCACCCCTCCACTTT
abundance: few; j_gene: TRBJ1-5; d_gene: .; v_gene: TRBV20-1; CDR3aa: CSATPGLHNQPQHF; CDR3nt: TGCAGTGCTACCCCGGGACTCCACAATCAGCCCCAGCATTTT
abundance: few; j_gene: TRBJ2-7; d_gene: .; v_gene: TRBV3-1; CDR3aa: CASSPEVQGHEQYF; CDR3nt: TGTGCCAGCAGCCCGGAGGTTCAAGGCCACGAGCAGTACTTC
abundance: few; j_gene: TRBJ1-2; d_gene: .; v_gene: TRBV27; CDR3aa: CASSFPGGDGYTF; CDR3nt: TGTGCCAGCAGTTTTCCCGGGGGGGATGGCTACACCTTC
abundance: few; j_gene: TRBJ2-1; d_gene: TRBD1; v_gene: TRBV25-1; CDR3aa: CASSEPGQGGNEQFF; CDR3nt: TGTGCCAGCAGTGAACCGGGACAGGGGGGGAATGAGCAGTTCTTC
abundance: few; j_gene: TRBJ2-7; d_gene: .; v_gene: TRBV18; CDR3aa: CASSPWRGAAYEQYF; CDR3nt: TGTGCCAGCTCACCATGGAGGGGGGCCGCCTACGAGCAGTACTTC
abundance: few; j_gene: TRBJ2-3; d_gene: .; v_gene: TRBV6-1; CDR3aa: CASSEYGDTQYF; CDR3nt: TGTGCCAGCAGTGAATATGGCGATACGCAGTATTTT
abundance: many; j_gene: TRBJ1-5; d_gene: .; v_gene: TRBV6-4; CDR3aa: CASSGEEGQPQHF; CDR3nt: TGTGCCAGCAGTGGCGAGGAAGGACAGCCCCAGCATTTT
abundance: .; j_gene: TRBJ1-2; d_gene: .; v_gene: TRBV7-6; CDR3aa: CASSLGAGSTNYGYTF; CDR3nt: TGTGCCAGCAGCTTAGGAGCGGGTTCAACTAACTATGGCTACACCTTC
abundance: .; j_gene: TRBJ2-1; d_gene: .; v_gene: TRBV6-1; CDR3aa: CASETGLSYNEQFF; CDR3nt: TGTGCCAGCGAGACAGGTCTCTCCTACAATGAGCAGTTCTTC
abundance: few; j_gene: TRBJ1-1; d_gene: .; v_gene: TRBV27; CDR3aa: CASSQGVGVRTFF; CDR3nt: TGTGCCAGCTCCCAGGGTGTAGGCGTTCGGACTTTCTTT
abundance: .; j_gene: TRBJ1-5; d_gene: .; v_gene: TRBV5-1; CDR3aa: CASSLVPGTQPQHF; CDR3nt: TGCGCCAGCAGCTTGGTTCCAGGTACTCAGCCCCAGCATTTT
abundance: few; j_gene: TRBJ1-3; d_gene: .; v_gene: TRBV6-1; CDR3aa: CASSESGQGSGNTIYF; CDR3nt: TGTGCCAGCAGTGAATCGGGGCAGGGCTCTGGAAACACCATATATTTT
abundance: .; j_gene: TRBJ1-2; d_gene: TRBD1; v_gene: TRBV29-1; CDR3aa: CSVARQGNYGYTF; CDR3nt: TGCAGCGTTGCCCGACAGGGGAACTATGGCTACACCTTC
abundance: few; j_gene: TRBJ2-1; d_gene: TRBD2; v_gene: TRBV3-1; CDR3aa: CASRLGGLAGSSEQFF; CDR3nt: TGTGCCAGCAGGCTAGGGGGACTAGCGGGATCCAGCGAGCAGTTCTTC
abundance: few; j_gene: TRBJ1-1; d_gene: .; v_gene: TRBV29-1; CDR3aa: CSVNVGLINTEAFF; CDR3nt: TGCAGCGTGAACGTGGGACTAATCAACACTGAAGCTTTCTTT
abundance: few; j_gene: TRBJ2-1; d_gene: .; v_gene: TRBV20-1; CDR3aa: CSQLLPRAGYYNEQFF; CDR3nt: TGCAGTCAGCTCCTCCCCAGGGCTGGGTACTACAATGAGCAGTTCTTC